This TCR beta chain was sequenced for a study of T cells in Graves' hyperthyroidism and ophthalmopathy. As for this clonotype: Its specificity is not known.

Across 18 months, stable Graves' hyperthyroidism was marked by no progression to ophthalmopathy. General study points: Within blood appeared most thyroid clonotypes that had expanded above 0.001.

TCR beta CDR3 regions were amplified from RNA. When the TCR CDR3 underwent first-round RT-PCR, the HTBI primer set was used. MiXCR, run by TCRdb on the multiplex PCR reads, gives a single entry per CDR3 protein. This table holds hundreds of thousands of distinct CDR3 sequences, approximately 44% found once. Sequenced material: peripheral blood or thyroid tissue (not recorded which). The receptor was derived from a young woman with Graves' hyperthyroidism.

As DNA, the CDR3 is TGCGCCAGCAGCACGGAGGGGAATCAGCCCCAGCATTTT. Amino acids: CASSTEGNQPQHF. The chain couples TRBV5-1 to TRBJ1-5, with a possible D match to TRBD1 (5 bases). CDR1 SGHRS and CDR2 YFSETQ come from the germline V gene. Trimming shortened V by 4 bases and J by 4 bases, and 9 bases separated the two germline ends. This CDR3 spans 13 amino acids.